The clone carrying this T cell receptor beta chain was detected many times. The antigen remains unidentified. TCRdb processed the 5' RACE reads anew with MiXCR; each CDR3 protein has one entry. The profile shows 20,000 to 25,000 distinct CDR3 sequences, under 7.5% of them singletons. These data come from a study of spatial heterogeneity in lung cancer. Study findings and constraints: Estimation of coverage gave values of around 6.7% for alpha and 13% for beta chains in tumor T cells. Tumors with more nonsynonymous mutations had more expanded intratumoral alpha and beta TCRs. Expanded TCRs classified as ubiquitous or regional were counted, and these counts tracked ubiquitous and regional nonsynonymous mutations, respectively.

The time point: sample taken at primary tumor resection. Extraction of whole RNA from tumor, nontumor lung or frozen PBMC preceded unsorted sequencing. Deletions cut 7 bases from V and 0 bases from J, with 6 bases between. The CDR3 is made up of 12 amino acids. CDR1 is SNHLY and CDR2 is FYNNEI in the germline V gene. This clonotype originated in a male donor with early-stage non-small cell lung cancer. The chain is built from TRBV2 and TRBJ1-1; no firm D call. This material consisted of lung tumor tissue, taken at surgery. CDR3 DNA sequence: TGTGCCAGCAAGAGGGTGAACACTGAAGCTTTCTTT. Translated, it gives CASKRVNTEAFF.